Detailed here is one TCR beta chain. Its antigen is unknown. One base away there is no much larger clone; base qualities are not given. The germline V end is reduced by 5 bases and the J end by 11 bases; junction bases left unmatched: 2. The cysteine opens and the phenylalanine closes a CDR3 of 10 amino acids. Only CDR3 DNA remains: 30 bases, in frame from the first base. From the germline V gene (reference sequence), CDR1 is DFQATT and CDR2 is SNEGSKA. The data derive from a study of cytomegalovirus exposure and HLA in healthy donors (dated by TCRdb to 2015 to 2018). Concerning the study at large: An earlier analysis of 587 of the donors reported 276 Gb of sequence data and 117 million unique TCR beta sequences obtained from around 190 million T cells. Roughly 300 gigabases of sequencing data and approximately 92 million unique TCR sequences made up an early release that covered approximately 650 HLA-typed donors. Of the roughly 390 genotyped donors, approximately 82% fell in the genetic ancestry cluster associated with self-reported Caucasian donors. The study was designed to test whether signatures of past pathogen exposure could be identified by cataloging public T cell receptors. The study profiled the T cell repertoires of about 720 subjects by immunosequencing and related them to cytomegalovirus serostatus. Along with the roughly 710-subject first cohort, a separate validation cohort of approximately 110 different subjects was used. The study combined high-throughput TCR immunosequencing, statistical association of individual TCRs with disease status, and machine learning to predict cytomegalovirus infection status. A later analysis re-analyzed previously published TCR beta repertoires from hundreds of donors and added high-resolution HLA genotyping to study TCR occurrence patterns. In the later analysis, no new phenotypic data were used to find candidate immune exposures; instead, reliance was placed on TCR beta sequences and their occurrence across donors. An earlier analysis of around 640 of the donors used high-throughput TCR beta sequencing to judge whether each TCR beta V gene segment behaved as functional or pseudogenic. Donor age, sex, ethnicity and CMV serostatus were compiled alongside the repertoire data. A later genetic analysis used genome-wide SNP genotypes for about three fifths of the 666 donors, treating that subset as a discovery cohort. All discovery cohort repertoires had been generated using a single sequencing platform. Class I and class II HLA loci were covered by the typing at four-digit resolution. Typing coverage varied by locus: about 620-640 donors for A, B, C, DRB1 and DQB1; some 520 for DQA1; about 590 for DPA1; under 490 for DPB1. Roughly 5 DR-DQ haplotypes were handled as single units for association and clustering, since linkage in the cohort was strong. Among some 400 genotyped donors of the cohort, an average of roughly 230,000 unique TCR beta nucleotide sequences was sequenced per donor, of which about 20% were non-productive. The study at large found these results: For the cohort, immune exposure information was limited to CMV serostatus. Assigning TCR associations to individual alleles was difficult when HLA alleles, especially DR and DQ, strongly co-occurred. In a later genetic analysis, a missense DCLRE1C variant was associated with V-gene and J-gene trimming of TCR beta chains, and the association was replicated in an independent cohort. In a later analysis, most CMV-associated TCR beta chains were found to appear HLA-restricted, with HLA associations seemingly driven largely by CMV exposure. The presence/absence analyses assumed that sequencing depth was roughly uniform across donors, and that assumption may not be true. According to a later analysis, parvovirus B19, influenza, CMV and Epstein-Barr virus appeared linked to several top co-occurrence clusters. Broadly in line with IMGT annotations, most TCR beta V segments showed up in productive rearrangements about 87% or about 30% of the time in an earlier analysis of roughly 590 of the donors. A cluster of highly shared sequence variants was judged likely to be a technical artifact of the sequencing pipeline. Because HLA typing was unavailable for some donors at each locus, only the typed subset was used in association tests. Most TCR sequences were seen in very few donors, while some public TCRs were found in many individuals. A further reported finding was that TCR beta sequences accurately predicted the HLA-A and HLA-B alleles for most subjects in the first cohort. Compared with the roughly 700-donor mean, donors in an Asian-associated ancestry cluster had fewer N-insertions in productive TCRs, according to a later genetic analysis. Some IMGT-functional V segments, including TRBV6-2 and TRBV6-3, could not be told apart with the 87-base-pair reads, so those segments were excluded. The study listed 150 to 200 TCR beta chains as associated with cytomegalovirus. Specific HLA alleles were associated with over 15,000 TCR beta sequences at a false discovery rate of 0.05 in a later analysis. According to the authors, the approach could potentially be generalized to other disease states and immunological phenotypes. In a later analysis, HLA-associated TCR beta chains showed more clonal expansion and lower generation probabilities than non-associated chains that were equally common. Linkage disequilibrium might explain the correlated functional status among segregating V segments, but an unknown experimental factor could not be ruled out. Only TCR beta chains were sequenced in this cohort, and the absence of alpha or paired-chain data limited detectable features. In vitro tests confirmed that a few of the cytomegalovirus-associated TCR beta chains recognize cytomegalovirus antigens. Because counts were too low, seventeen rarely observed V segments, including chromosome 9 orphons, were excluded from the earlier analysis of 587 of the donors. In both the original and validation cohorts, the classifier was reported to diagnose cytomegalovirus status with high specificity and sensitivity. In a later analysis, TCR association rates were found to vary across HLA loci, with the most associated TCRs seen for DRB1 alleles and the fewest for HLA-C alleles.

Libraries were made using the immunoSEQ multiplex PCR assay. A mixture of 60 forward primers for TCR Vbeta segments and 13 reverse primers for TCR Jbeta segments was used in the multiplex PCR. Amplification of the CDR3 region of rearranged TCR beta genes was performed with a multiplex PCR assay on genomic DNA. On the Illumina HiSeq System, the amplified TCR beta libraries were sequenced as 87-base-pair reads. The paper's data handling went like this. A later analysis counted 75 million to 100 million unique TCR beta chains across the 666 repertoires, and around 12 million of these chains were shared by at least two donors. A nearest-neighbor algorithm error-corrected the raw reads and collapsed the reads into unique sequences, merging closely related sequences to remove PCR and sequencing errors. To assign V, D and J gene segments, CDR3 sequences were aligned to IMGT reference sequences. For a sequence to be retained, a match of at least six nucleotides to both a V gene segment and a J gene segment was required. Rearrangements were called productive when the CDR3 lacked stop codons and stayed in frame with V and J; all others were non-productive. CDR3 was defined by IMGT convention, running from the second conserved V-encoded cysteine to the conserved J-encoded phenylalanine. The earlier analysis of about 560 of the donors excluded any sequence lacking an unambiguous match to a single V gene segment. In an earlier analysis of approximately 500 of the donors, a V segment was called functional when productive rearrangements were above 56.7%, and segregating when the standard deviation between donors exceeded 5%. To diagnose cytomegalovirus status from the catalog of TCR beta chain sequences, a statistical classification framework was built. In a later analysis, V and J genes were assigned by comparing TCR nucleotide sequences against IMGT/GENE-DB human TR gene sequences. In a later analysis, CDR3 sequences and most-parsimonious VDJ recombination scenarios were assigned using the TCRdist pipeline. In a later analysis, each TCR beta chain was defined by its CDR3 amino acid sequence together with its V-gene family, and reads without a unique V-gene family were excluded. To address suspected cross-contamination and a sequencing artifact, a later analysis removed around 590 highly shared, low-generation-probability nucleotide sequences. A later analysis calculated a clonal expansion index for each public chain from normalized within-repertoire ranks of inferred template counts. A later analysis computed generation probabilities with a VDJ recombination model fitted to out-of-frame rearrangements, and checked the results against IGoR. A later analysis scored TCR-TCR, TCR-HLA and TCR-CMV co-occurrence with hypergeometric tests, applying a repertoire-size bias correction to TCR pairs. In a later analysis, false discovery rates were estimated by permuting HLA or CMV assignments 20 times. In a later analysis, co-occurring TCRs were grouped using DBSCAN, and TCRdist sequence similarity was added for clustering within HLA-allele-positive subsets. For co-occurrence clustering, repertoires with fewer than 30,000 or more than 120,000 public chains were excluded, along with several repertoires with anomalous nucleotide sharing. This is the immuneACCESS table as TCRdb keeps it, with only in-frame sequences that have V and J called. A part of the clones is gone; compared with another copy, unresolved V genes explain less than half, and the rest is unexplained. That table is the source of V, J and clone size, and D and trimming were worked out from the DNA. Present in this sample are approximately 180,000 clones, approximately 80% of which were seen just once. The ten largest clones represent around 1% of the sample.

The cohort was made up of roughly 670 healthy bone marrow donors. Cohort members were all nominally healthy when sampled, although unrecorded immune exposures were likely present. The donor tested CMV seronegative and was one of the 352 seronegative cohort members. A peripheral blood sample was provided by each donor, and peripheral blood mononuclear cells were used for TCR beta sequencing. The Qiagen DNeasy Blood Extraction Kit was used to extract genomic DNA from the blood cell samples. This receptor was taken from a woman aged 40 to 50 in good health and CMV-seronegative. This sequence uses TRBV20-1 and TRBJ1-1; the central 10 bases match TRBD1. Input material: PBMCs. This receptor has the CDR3 CSAGGQGAFF. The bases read TGCAGTGCTGGGGGACAGGGGGCTTTCTTT.